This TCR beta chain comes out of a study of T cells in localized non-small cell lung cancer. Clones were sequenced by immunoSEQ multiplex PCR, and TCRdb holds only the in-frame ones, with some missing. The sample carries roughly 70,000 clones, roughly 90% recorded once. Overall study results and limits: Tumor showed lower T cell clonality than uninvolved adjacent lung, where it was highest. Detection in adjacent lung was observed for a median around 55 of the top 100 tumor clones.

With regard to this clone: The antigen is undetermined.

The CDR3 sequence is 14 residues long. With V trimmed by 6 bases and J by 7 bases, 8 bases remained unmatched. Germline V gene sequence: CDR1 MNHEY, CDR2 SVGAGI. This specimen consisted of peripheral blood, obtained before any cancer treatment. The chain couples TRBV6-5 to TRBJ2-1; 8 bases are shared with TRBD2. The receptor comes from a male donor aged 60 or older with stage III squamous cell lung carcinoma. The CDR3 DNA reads TGTGCCAGCAGGGCGGGGACTAGGGCGAATGAGCAGTTCTTC. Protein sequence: CASRAGTRANEQFF.